This T cell receptor (beta chain) derives from a study of T cells in Graves' hyperthyroidism and ophthalmopathy (dated by TCRdb to between 2018 and 2020). A note on the overall study: Peripheral blood samples were taken at the time of initial diagnosis, prior to any treatment. TCR V-J signatures able to tell the groups apart were searched for in a discovery cohort of more than 90 patients, of whom about 40 had Graves' ophthalmopathy and under 65 had stable Graves' hyperthyroidism. Whether ophthalmopathy could be predicted prospectively was tested in an independent validation cohort made up of about 18 hyperthyroidism patients plus 17 patients who later progressed to ophthalmopathy. The paper reports TCR Vbeta CDR3 sequencing of approximately 140 peripheral blood samples: approximately 41 ophthalmopathy, roughly 80 hyperthyroidism and approximately 17 progressor patients. In six Graves' hyperthyroidism patients, the study also compared T-cell repertoires from thyroid tissue with T-cell repertoires from blood. The 75 to 100 discovery patients were divided at random into training and test sets in a 7:3 ratio. Following sampling, methimazole starting at 30 mg daily was given to hyperthyroidism patients, and high-dose intravenous methylprednisolone was given to ophthalmopathy patients.

V lost 5 bases and J lost 3 bases; the stretch between them is 12 bases long. The germline V gene supplies CDR1 SGHTA and CDR2 FQGNSA. From the cysteine up to the phenylalanine, the CDR3 has a length of 14 residues. Just CDR3 DNA is preserved here, 42 bases in frame from base 1. As to this clonotype: What antigen it recognizes has not been identified. The record has no base qualities; no much larger clone is one base away.

Ophthalmopathy patients had moderately to severely active disease, with a Clinical Activity Score of 3 or more, a NOSPECS grade of 4 or more, and a disease duration of less than 3 months. Exclusion was applied to patients with uncontrolled infections, other autoimmune diseases, pregnancy or lactation. Diagnoses were based on clinical symptoms, serum thyroxine and TRAb, thyroid ultrasound and orbital computed tomography. PBMCs were separated from 10 ml of fresh peripheral blood using Ficoll-Paque density gradient centrifugation. Total RNA was extracted with Trizol reagent, and quality was checked on an Agilent 2100 Bioanalyzer. Broader findings and caveats from the paper: Ophthalmopathy was separated from stable hyperthyroidism by a 13 V-J signature model, with approximately 90% sensitivity and 81% to 82% specificity obtained in cross-validation and 80%/75% obtained in testing. During validation, the model predicted progression to ophthalmopathy a median of about 6.5 months ahead of onset, with 60% to 71% sensitivity and roughly 75% specificity. Most expanded thyroid clonotypes (frequency above 0.001) were also detected in blood, suggesting blood repertoires may reflect thyroid immune responses. No statistical method was used to set the sample size in advance, and investigators knew the group allocation.

Amplification of TCR beta CDR3 regions was carried out from RNA transcripts. The TCR CDR3 was subjected to a first round of RT-PCR using the HTBI primer set and the Qiagen OneStep RT-PCR kit. The libraries were constructed in a second round of multiplex PCR and then size-selected and purified. Libraries were sequenced paired-end with 100 bp reads on an Illumina HiSeq2000. Per the original workflow: Raw data were processed with SOAPnuke, discarding reads with adapters, uncalled bases, mean Phred below 15, or no exact constant-primer or identifier match. High-quality paired reads were merged using COPE v1.2.5, and each unique nucleotide sequence was defined as a clonotype. Clonotypes were aligned to IMGT TRBV, TRBD and TRBJ reference segments using MiTCR v1.1. Only V-J combinations with frequency above 0.0001, covering 99% to 99.2% of repertoires, were analysed. The TCS score was defined as F50 (clonal expansion) divided by E x V (chaos), with BLOSUM62-based TCRdist calculated between CDR3 peptides within each V-J. Welch's t-statistics and random forest reduced around 520 V-J features to roughly 13, which were used in a naive Bayes classifier (R e1071). The public reads were run again by TCRdb, first through fastp at Q25 and then through MiXCR, and only productive beta chains were kept. Each CDR3 protein appears once, grouped with its most common genes and DNA. The authors' filters were not applied to this entry. In this sample the table shows about 500,000 distinct CDR3 sequences, roughly 16% of which occur a single time. Clones ranked in the top ten supply around 28% of the sample.

This receptor chain uses TRBV7-2 and TRBJ2-3; the D gene is possibly TRBD2, with 6 bases matching. The sequence was obtained from a woman under 40 with Graves' ophthalmopathy. The sequenced sample consisted of blood. At the DNA level, the sequence is TGTGCCAGCAGCGTCCTAGCGATAACAGATACGCAGTATTTT. This translates into CASSVLAITDTQYF.